Below, 10 T cell receptor beta chains from the same sample are listed, as sequenced in a study of graft-versus-host responses after intestinal transplantation. Their specific antigens are unknown. Clones were read by immunoSEQ multiplex PCR, and TCRdb kept only the in-frame ones, dropping some. The table shows 90,000 to 120,000 clones, with about 91% occurring only once. This specimen consisted of unstimulated CD4+ T cells sorted from spleen or lymph node cells, obtained before transplant. The source is a human donor who was the organ donor for an intestinal transplant.

V is TRBV5-1 and J is TRBJ1-2, with D unresolved. Trimming took off 4 bases at V and 8 bases at J, with 15 bases between the two ends. The CDR3 extends over 13 amino acids. Looked up from germline, CDR1 is SGHRS and CDR2 is YFSETQ. This CDR3 is CASSAPGMRGYTF. The CDR3 nucleotides read TGCGCCAGCAGCGCCCCAGGAATGCGCGGCTACACCTTC.

This chain links TRBV6-1 with TRBJ2-3; 8 bases match TRBD2. Germline CDR1 MNHNS, CDR2 SASEGT. The trim removed 3 bases at V and 4 bases at J, leaving 9 bases unmatched. This CDR3 region has 16 residues. The CDR3 sequence: CASSDVAGPSPDTQYF. CDR3 sequence (DNA): TGTGCCAGCAGTGATGTAGCGGGGCCCTCTCCAGATACGCAGTATTTT.

The V and J genes are TRBV7-2 and TRBJ1-2; D unresolved. Germline CDR1 and CDR2: SGHTA and FQGNSA. The CDR3 has 15 amino acids. V lost 1 base, J lost 8 bases, and 17 bases lay in between. The CDR3 DNA reads as TGTGCCAGCAGCTTAGGCACAGCCAACGCTCGGGGCTACACCTTC. As protein: CASSLGTANARGYTF.

CDR3 coding DNA: TGTGCCACCCTCCCCCCCCACGACAATGAGCAGTTCTTC. Amino acids: CATLPPHDNEQFF. V is TRBV6-5 and J is TRBJ2-1; D uncertain. The germline V gene encodes CDR1 MNHEY and CDR2 SVGAGI. The CDR3 extends over 13 amino acids. V was pared by 10 bases and J by 5 bases, with 15 bases between.

CDR3 sequence (DNA): TGTGCCTGGTCAGAGGGATGGAATCAGCCCCAGCATTTT. Protein: CAWSEGWNQPQHF. V and J are TRBV30 and TRBJ1-5; no definite D call. Germline lookup yields CDR1 GTSNPN and CDR2 SVGIG (reference sequence). Trimming took 5 bases from V and 4 from J, leaving 12 bases between them. The CDR3 covers 13 residues.

This rearrangement joins TRBV19 to TRBJ1-1; D unresolved. Germline V gene data show CDR1 as LNHDA and CDR2 as SQIVND (reference sequence). The germline V and J ends were trimmed by 3 bases and 2 bases, with 7 bases remaining between them. The CDR3 length is 13 residues. CDR3: CASSMKANTEAFF. CDR3 DNA sequence: TGTGCCAGTAGTATGAAAGCAAACACTGAAGCTTTCTTT. The full variable domain, its missing parts supplied by reference TRBV19 and TRBJ1-1, is DGGITQSPKYLFRKEGQNVTLSCEQNLNHDAMYWYRQDPGQGLRLIYYSQIVNDFQKGDIAEGYSVSREKKESFPLTVTSAQKNPTAFYLCASSMKANTEAFFGQGTRLTVV.

This clone came up a few times. This chain connects TRBV10-3 to TRBJ2-5, with 7 positions matching TRBD1. V shed 4 bases, J shed 1 base, and the junction held 3 bases outside the gene matches. This CDR3 comprises 14 residues. From germline, CDR1 is ENHRY and CDR2 SYGVKD. CDR3 amino acids: CAISVRGLQETQYF. CDR3 in DNA: TGTGCCATCAGTGTAAGGGGGCTCCAAGAGACCCAGTACTTC.

This chain connects TRBV10-3 to TRBJ1-5; tentative D call: TRBD1 (6 bases). Between the trimmed V and J ends, which lost 2 bases and 4 bases, there was a span of 6 bases. The CDR3 is 13 residues long. Germline V lookup: CDR1 ENHRY, CDR2 SYGVKD. Written as DNA, the CDR3 is TGTGCCATCAGTGAGACAGGGAATCAGCCCCAGCATTTT. Translated: CAISETGNQPQHF.

The chain is built from TRBV4-1 and TRBJ1-4, with D possibly TRBD1 on 5 matching bases. The germline V and J ends were trimmed by 0 bases and 5 bases, with 10 bases remaining between them. CDR3 size: 15 residues. In germline, CDR1 is MGHRA, CDR2 YSYEKL. Here the CDR3 DNA reads TGCGCCAGCAGCCAAGATTTCAGGGTGAATGAAAAACTGTTTTTT. Protein sequence: CASSQDFRVNEKLFF.

J is TRBJ1-3 and V is TRBV30; D gene ambiguous. The CDR3 consists of 10 residues. V was shortened by 1 base and J by 5 bases, with 0 bases between the two germline ends. CDR1 is GTSNPN and CDR2 is SVGIG in the germline V gene (reference sequence). CDR3 nucleotide sequence: TGTGCCTGGAGTGGAAACACCATATATTTT. This gives the protein CAWSGNTIYF.